This T cell receptor (beta chain) was obtained from a study of T cell repertoires and HLA-DP antigens. TCRdb keeps only in-frame clones here, not all; method: immunoSEQ multiplex PCR. The data hold approximately 86,000 clones, with around nine tenths observed a single time. Study-wide findings and caveats: Sorted CD137+ clonality was 0.3 to 0.5 for both alloantigens, versus around 0.04 pre-culture.

This CDR3 contains 16 residues. V lost 0 bases and J lost 3; bases outside the gene matches: 5. Per the germline V gene, CDR1 is SGHKS and CDR2 is YYEKEE (reference sequence). A note on this clone: Its antigen is unknown.

The genes are TRBV5-5 and TRBJ2-3, with 9 bases fitting TRBD2. The sample consisted of CD4+ T cells from PBMCs. The receptor comes from a man aged 45-65 years in good health and CMV-seronegative. The CDR3 bases are TGTGCCAGCAGCTTGGGCAGCGGGGGGATGACAGATACGCAGTATTTT. Protein sequence: CASSLGSGGMTDTQYF.